Listed here is a single T cell receptor (beta chain). The antigen remains undetermined. Compared with germline, one end of the junction differs, possibly owing to a read error. The data stem from a study of T-cell memory formation after mild COVID-19. The CDR3 extends over 13 amino acids. CDR1 is SSHAT and CDR2 is FNYEAQ in the germline V gene (reference sequence). MiXCR, run by TCRdb on the 5' RACE reads, gives a single entry per CDR3 protein. Here the sample spans about 350,000 distinct CDR3 sequences, around 15% being singletons. Whole-study findings and limits: The second-wave clones peaking on day 37 were not confirmed as SARS-CoV-2-specific. Chiefly within CM and EM were the contracting CD4+ clones; CD8+ ones were within EMRA. Some SARS-CoV-2-responding clones were already detected in memory before infection.

This TCR derives from a man aged 18-30 years who had mild COVID-19 (a few samples of this study predate the infection). Cell type and time point are not known. The J gene is TRBJ1-1, the V gene TRBV7-7, with D possibly being TRBD1 (6 bases). The specimen sequenced was PBMCs or a T cell subset sorted from them (not recorded which). CDR3 nucleotide sequence: TGTGCTAGCAGCCGAGAACAGGGAACTGAAGCTTTCTTT. It encodes CASSREQGTEAFF.